This T cell receptor beta chain was profiled in a study of beta chain features in type 1 diabetes. Overall study findings and caveats: Naive, central memory and Treg TCRB repertoires appeared more alike in patients than in healthy donors. Shortening of TCRB CDR3s, moderate but significant, appeared in all four CD4+ subsets of Type 1 diabetes patients.

Unmatched junction bases numbered 9, after V lost 5 bases and J lost 3 bases. From germline, CDR1 is SGHNT and CDR2 YYREEE (reference sequence). The CDR3 has 18 amino acids. On this clone itself: Its antigen is still unknown.

Isolated RNA was reverse transcribed in full, so expressed TCRB transcripts were sequenced. Data came from immunoSEQ multiplex PCR; TCRdb stores just in-frame clones and leaves some out. The sample contains approximately 46,000 clones, roughly 47% of which appear only once. By way of CD45RO/CCR7/CD25/CD127/CD95/CD27, the CD4+ regulatory, stem cell-like memory, central memory and naive cells were sorted. Every sorted population was more than 95% pure. The chain combines TRBV5-4 with TRBJ2-2; 14 bases map to TRBD2. The sequence was obtained from a man in his thirties or forties with type 1 diabetes. Sequencing used stem cell memory CD4+ T cells from blood. CDR3 sequence: CASSSGLAGVKYTGELFF. The CDR3 DNA is TGTGCCAGCAGTTCGGGACTAGCGGGAGTGAAATACACCGGGGAGCTGTTTTTT.